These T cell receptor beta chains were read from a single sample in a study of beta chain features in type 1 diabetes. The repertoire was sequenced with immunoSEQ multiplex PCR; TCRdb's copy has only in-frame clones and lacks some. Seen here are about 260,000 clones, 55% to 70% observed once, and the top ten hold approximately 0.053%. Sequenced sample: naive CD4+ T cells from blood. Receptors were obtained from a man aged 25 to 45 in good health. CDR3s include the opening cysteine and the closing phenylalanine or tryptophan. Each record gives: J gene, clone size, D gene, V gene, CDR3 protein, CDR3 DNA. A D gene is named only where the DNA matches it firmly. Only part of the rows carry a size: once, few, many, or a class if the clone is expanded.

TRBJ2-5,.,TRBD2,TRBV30,CAWSVGGASRETQYF,TGTGCCTGGAGCGTCGGGGGGGCTAGTCGAGAGACCCAGTACTTC
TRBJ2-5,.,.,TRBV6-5,CASSRGGRGETQYF,TGTGCCAGCAGCAGAGGGGGGCGAGGAGAGACCCAGTACTTC
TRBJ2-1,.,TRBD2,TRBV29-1,CSVVPAGDYNEQFF,TGCAGCGTTGTACCAGCGGGAGACTACAATGAGCAGTTCTTC
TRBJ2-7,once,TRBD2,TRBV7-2,CASSVSVGRDEQYF,TGTGCCAGCAGCGTATCAGTGGGGAGGGACGAGCAGTACTTC
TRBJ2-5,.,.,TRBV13,CASSGGTKETQYF,TGTGCCAGCAGCGGAGGGACCAAAGAGACCCAGTACTTC
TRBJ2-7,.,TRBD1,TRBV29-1,CSARDRATNEQYF,TGCAGCGCACGGGACAGGGCAACCAACGAGCAGTACTTC
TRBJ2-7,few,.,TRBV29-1,CSVDYRGYEQYF,TGCAGCGTCGATTACCGAGGGTACGAGCAGTACTTC
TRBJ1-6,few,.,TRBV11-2,CASSLWNSPLHF,TGTGCCAGCAGTCTGTGGAATTCACCCCTCCACTTT
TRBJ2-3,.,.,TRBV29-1,CSVVGTSNRDTQYF,TGCAGCGTTGTAGGGACTTCGAATCGCGATACGCAGTATTTT
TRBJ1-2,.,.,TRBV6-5,CASKTGTFANYGYTF,TGTGCCAGCAAAACCGGGACATTCGCTAACTATGGCTACACCTTC
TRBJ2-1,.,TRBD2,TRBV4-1,CASSPLIAGRSYNEQFF,TGCGCCAGCAGCCCCCTTATAGCGGGGCGCTCCTACAATGAGCAGTTCTTC
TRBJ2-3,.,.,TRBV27,CASSPSTDTQYF,TGTGCCAGCAGTCCCAGCACAGATACGCAGTATTTT
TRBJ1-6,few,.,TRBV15,CATSRDSVQGNSPLHF,TGTGCCACCAGCAGAGATTCAGTACAGGGAAATTCACCCCTCCACTTT
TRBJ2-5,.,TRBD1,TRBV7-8,CASSLPAGGLETQYF,TGTGCCAGCAGCTTACCCGCAGGGGGCTTAGAGACCCAGTACTTC
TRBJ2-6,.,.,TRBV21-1,CATRTVFLSGANVLTF,TGTGCCACCAGGACAGTCTTCCTTTCTGGGGCCAACGTCCTGACTTTC
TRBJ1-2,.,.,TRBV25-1,CASSEGNYGYTF,TGTGCCAGCAGTGAGGGCAACTATGGCTACACCTTC
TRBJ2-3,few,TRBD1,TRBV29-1,CSVEETGREYF,TGCAGCGTTGAAGAGACAGGGCGGGAGTATTTT
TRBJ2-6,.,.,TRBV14,CASSHWDSGANVLTF,TGTGCCAGCAGCCATTGGGACTCTGGGGCCAACGTCCTGACTTTC
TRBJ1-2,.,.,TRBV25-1,CASSVGQNYGYTF,TGTGCCAGCAGTGTTGGACAGAACTATGGCTACACCTTC
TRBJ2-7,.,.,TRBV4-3,CASRLYSTDEQYF,TGCGCCAGCAGGCTATACTCGACAGACGAGCAGTACTTC
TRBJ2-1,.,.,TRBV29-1,CSVESEYNEQFF,TGCAGCGTTGAAAGTGAGTACAATGAGCAGTTCTTC
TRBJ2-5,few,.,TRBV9,CASSVAAGGGETQYF,TGTGCCAGCAGCGTAGCGGCAGGGGGAGGAGAGACCCAGTACTTC
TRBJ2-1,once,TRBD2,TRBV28,CASSFGGSGMANEQFF,TGTGCCAGCAGTTTCGGCGGGAGCGGAATGGCGAATGAGCAGTTCTTC
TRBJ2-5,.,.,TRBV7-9,CASSLAQKRIQETQYF,TGTGCCAGCAGCTTAGCCCAAAAGCGGATCCAAGAGACCCAGTACTTC
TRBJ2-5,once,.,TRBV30,CAWTGAGRTQYF,TGTGCCTGGACGGGCGCGGGAAGGACCCAGTACTTC
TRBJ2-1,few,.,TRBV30,CAWSGPTYNEQFF,TGTGCCTGGAGCGGCCCGACTTACAATGAGCAGTTCTTC
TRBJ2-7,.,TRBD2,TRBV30,CAWRPWGSGKYEQYF,TGTGCCTGGAGACCCTGGGGAAGCGGGAAGTACGAGCAGTACTTC
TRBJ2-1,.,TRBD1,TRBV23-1,CASSQAEGQYNEQFF,TGCGCCAGCAGTCAAGCCGAGGGACAGTACAATGAGCAGTTCTTC
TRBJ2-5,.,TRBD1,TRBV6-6,CASSYSPGQGKTQYF,TGTGCCAGCAGTTACTCTCCGGGACAGGGAAAGACCCAGTACTTC
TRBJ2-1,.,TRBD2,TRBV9,CASTPLLSGGVYNEQFF,TGTGCCAGCACCCCTCTACTTAGCGGGGGAGTCTACAATGAGCAGTTCTTC
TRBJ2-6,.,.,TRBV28,CASSGVVSGANVLTF,TGTGCCAGCAGTGGGGTGGTCTCTGGGGCCAACGTCCTGACTTTC
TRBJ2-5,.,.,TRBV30,CAWGLLVVQETQYF,TGTGCCTGGGGGCTCTTGGTGGTCCAAGAGACCCAGTACTTC
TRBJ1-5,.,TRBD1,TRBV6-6,CASSYDREVQPQHF,TGTGCCAGCAGTTACGACAGGGAAGTTCAGCCCCAGCATTTT
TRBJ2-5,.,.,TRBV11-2,CASSFKGGPETQYF,TGTGCCAGCAGCTTTAAGGGCGGTCCAGAGACCCAGTACTTC
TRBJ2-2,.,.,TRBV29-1,CSVPGVPNTGELFF,TGCAGCGTCCCAGGGGTCCCGAACACCGGGGAGCTGTTTTTT
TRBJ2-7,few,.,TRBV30,CAWSVLGRGISYF,TGTGCCTGGAGTGTCTTGGGTCGTGGCATTTCGTACTTC
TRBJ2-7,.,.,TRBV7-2,CASSLWAASYEQYF,TGTGCCAGCAGCTTATGGGCAGCCTCCTACGAGCAGTACTTC
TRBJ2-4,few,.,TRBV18,CASSPEHIGGKNIQYF,TGTGCCAGCTCACCAGAGCATATAGGGGGGAAAAACATTCAGTACTTC
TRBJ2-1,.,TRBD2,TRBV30,CAWRPRRSTSGLYNEQFF,TGTGCCTGGAGGCCTCGGAGGTCGACTAGCGGGTTATACAATGAGCAGTTCTTC
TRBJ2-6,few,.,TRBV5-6,CATQEGSGANVLTF,TGTGCCACCCAGGAGGGTAGTGGGGCCAACGTCCTGACTTTC
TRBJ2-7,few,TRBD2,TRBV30,CAWSTGPSGSWNEQYF,TGTGCCTGGAGCACTGGGCCTAGCGGGAGCTGGAACGAGCAGTACTTC
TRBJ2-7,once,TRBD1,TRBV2,CASSRGRSLGEQYF,TGTGCCAGCAGCAGGGGGCGCAGCTTAGGCGAGCAGTACTTC
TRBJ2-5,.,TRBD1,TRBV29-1,CSVERTGAQETQYF,TGCAGCGTTGAACGGACAGGGGCGCAAGAGACCCAGTACTTC
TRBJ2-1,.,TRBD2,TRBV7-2,CASSSLAGYNEQFF,TGTGCCAGCAGCTCCCTAGCGGGATATAATGAGCAGTTCTTC
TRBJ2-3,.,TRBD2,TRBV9,CASSVAASGGTDTQYF,TGTGCCAGCAGCGTAGCGGCTAGCGGGGGCACAGATACGCAGTATTTT
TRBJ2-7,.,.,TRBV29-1,CSVSRGSYEQYF,TGCAGCGTTTCGCGGGGCTCCTACGAGCAGTACTTC